The 4 T cell receptor beta chains listed next were all sequenced from one sample in a study of T-cell reconstitution after alpha-beta-depleted transplantation in children. Preparation of the TCRbeta library was carried out with unique molecular identifiers. TCRdb itself ran the PCR reads through MiXCR, one entry per CDR3 protein. Of hundreds of thousands of distinct CDR3 sequences detected, about 10% appear once; the ten largest clones hold about 4%. The sequences come from PBMCs from the stem cell graft donor, collected from the stem cell graft. Source of these receptors: a human donor who donated a stem cell graft to a child with acute myeloid leukemia.

The gene calls are TRBV29-1 and TRBJ1-1; D gene uncertain. Germline loops: CDR1 SQVTM, CDR2 ANQGSEA. The CDR3 is made up of 14 amino acids. The V gene lost 7 bases and the J gene lost 7 bases, with 22 bases spanning the gap. As DNA, the CDR3 is TGCAGCGCCGACATTCACCCACCTGACGGTGAAGCTTTCTTT. Protein: CSADIHPPDGEAFF.

The rearrangement links TRBV20-1 to TRBJ2-7; either TRBD1 or TRBD2 may fit D (6 bases each). The CDR3 length is 15 residues. Between the trimmed V and J ends, which lost 5 bases and 6 bases, there was a span of 23 bases. Germline V gene data show CDR1 as DFQATT and CDR2 as SNEGSKA (reference sequence). As DNA, the CDR3 is TGCAGTGCTGGGAGAGTCCTAGGGGGGAGTCTCGAGCAGTACTTC. This encodes CSAGRVLGGSLEQYF.

This clonotype was detected only a few times. This CDR3 is CASSPDRANQPQHF. The CDR3 DNA follows: TGTGCCAGCAGCCCCGACAGGGCCAATCAGCCCCAGCATTTT. V usage is TRBV7-9 and J usage is TRBJ1-5; 7 bases are a match to TRBD1. The trim removed 5 bases at V and 3 bases at J, leaving 4 bases unmatched. This CDR3 contains 14 residues. Germline CDR1 is SEHNR and CDR2 is FQNEAQ (reference sequence). Full variable domain (missing parts from reference TRBV7-9 and TRBJ1-5): DTGVSQNPRHKITKRGQNVTFRCDPISEHNRLYWYRQTLGQGPEFLTYFQNEAQLEKSRLLSDRFSAERPKGSFSTLEIQRTEQGDSAMYLCASSPDRANQPQHFGDGTRLSIL.

There are a few counts of this clonotype. As DNA, the CDR3 is TGCAGCGTTATTCGGCCTGGGCAGGGGGCGGGAGAGCAGTACTTC. Protein product: CSVIRPGQGAGEQYF. V is TRBV29-1 and J is TRBJ2-7; TRBD1 matches at 8 bases. Germline CDR1 reads SQVTM; CDR2 reads ANQGSEA. The CDR3 is made up of 15 amino acids. Trimming took 5 bases from V and 7 from J; bases not matched to a gene: 16.